The T cell receptor (beta chain) under discussion was sequenced for a study of blood T cells in healthy people across ages. CDR3 length: 14 residues. Germline V lookup: CDR1 LNHNV, CDR2 YYDKDF (reference sequence). The germline V and J ends were trimmed by 5 bases and 8 bases, with 15 bases remaining between them. Overall study findings and caveats: Per million T cells, TCR beta diversity dropped about linearly as age rose. Estimates of total diversity, which came from one million sequenced T cells, were considered to be underestimates. Higher diversity, along with more naive CD4+ cells, distinguished long-lived donors from aged donors.

As for this clonotype: What it binds is not known.

Each sample used at least 6.5 million PBMCs. The use of a sample-barcoded 5' primer and a J-beta primer mix characterized a second PCR of roughly 7 to 12 cycles. TCRdb redid the calling of the 5' RACE reads with MiXCR, one entry per CDR3 protein. The repertoire holds roughly 570,000 distinct CDR3 sequences, with about 25% as singletons. Sequencing input: blood. This sequence was found in a woman aged 70-85 years in good health. This chain links TRBV15 with TRBJ1-4, with D possibly being TRBD1 (6 bases). The CDR3 region has the DNA TGTGCCACCAGCGTGAGGGGGGCTGACGAAAAACTGTTTTTT. Encoded protein: CATSVRGADEKLFF.